These 30 T cell receptor beta chains originate from one sample sequenced in a study of early T cells in non-severe SARS-CoV-2 infection. MiXCR, applied by TCRdb to the 5' RACE reads, yields one record per CDR3 protein. The sample yields 85,000 to 100,000 distinct CDR3 sequences, approximately 11% seen once. The sequenced sample was whole blood. The receptor source for this set is an adult who was a healthcare worker with PCR-confirmed SARS-CoV-2 infection or an uninfected control (not recorded which).

This clonotype was observed a handful of times. The gene calls are TRBV28 and TRBJ1-2; 7 bases map to TRBD1. The CDR3 spans 15 residues. J lost 4 bases, V lost 6 bases, and 11 bases had no gene match. The V gene's germline CDR1 is MDHEN and CDR2 SYDVKM. CDR3 sequence (DNA): TGTGCCAGCAGCCCGACAGGGAATAGGGTCTATGGCTACACCTTC. Its protein product is CASSPTGNRVYGYTF.

This clonotype came up many times. The V and J genes are TRBV7-3 and TRBJ2-1; TRBD1 aligns across 7 bases. The trim removed 5 bases at V and 6 bases at J, leaving 1 base unmatched. Germline V CDR1 and CDR2: SGHTA, FQGTGA. The CDR3 loop spans 12 amino acids. The CDR3 nucleotides read TGTGCCAGCAGCCGGGACAGCAATGAGCAGTTCTTC. It is translated as CASSRDSNEQFF.

The sample holds many counts of this clonotype. The chain links TRBV18 to TRBJ1-3; TRBD1 is a possible D gene (6 bases). The germline V gene encodes CDR1 KGHSH and CDR2 LQKENI. The CDR3 is made up of 17 amino acids. V lost 3 bases and J lost 0, with 15 bases in between. The chain's CDR3 is CASSPSGRTDSGNTIYF. CDR3 DNA: TGTGCCAGCTCACCCTCCGGACGGACAGACTCTGGAAACACCATATATTTT.

This clonotype has ten or more counts. V is TRBV5-1 and J is TRBJ2-7; D is uncertain. V lost 3 bases and J 0 bases, leaving 7 bases between the germline ends. Per the germline V gene, CDR1 is SGHRS and CDR2 is YFSETQ. This CDR3 comprises 13 residues. This CDR3 is CASSSSSSYEQYF. DNA of the CDR3: TGCGCCAGCAGCTCATCCAGCTCCTACGAGCAGTACTTC.

This clonotype has a count of ten or more. A read error may produce the germline difference seen at one junction end. The chain joins TRBV7-7 to TRBJ2-3, with 7 bases identical to TRBD2. This CDR3 is 14 amino acids long. Germline CDR1 and CDR2: SSHAT and FNYEAQ (reference sequence). CDR3 nucleotides: TGTGCTAGCAGCTTGCGGGAGAGTACAGATACGCAGTATTTT. This encodes CASSLRESTDTQYF.

This chain uses TRBV30 with TRBJ2-6; no clear D. Looked up from germline, CDR1 is GTSNPN and CDR2 is SVGIG (reference sequence). CDR3 length equals 13 residues. Between the trimmed V and J ends, which lost 3 bases and 2 bases, there was a span of 5 bases. CDR3 sequence reads: CAWRPTGANVLTF. The CDR3 region has the DNA TGTGCCTGGAGGCCTACTGGGGCCAACGTCCTGACTTTC. Based on the CDR3 plus reference TRBV30 and TRBJ2-6, the full variable domain is SQTIHQWPATLVQPVGSPLSLECTVEGTSNPNLYWYRQAAGRGLQLLFYSVGIGQISSEVPQNLSASRPQDRQFILSSKKLLLSDSGFYLCAWRPTGANVLTFGAGSRLTVL.

This clonotype has ten or more counts. The chain couples TRBV3-1 to TRBJ2-1; the match to TRBD2 covers 10 bases. The germline V gene encodes CDR1 LGHDT and CDR2 YNNKEL (reference sequence). The V segment lost 3 bases and the J segment 6 bases; nucleotides outside the gene matches: 8. The CDR3 is made up of 16 amino acids. In nucleotides, the CDR3 is TGTGCCAGCAGCCACGCCCTAGCGGGGGTGAGCAATGAGCAGTTCTTC. Its translation: CASSHALAGVSNEQFF.

This clonotype has at least ten counts. The V call is TRBV28, the J call TRBJ1-1; no clear D. Germline V gene sequence: CDR1 MDHEN, CDR2 SYDVKM. V was shortened by 3 bases and J by 0 bases, with 11 bases between the two germline ends. The CDR3 length is 15 residues. In DNA, the CDR3 is TGTGCCAGCAGTTTTAGCGGTTCAATGAACACTGAAGCTTTCTTT. Translated, it gives CASSFSGSMNTEAFF. Together with reference TRBV28 and TRBJ1-1, the CDR3 gives the full variable domain: DVKVTQSSRYLVKRTGEKVFLECVQDMDHENMFWYRQDPGLGLRLIYFSYDVKMKEKGDIPEGYSVSREKKERFSLILESASTNQTSMYLCASSFSGSMNTEAFFGQGTRLTVV.

This clonotype was detected only a few times. This chain joins TRBV9 and TRBJ1-2, with a weak D call TRBD1 (6 bases). V was clipped by 4 bases and J by 2 bases, with 12 bases between them. CDR3 length: 14 amino acids. CDR1 SGDLS and CDR2 YYNGEE come from the germline V gene. This CDR3 is CASSQRTENYGYTF. The CDR3 region has the DNA TGTGCCAGCAGCCAACGGACAGAGAACTATGGCTACACCTTC. The whole variable domain, remainder taken from reference TRBV9 and TRBJ1-2, is DSGVTQTPKHLITATGQRVTLRCSPRSGDLSVYWYQQSLDQGLQFLIQYYNGEERAKGNILERFSAQQFPDLHSELNLSSLELGDSALYFCASSQRTENYGYTFGSGTRLTVV.

In its sample, this clonotype was seen many times. The V call is TRBV29-1, the J call TRBJ2-5, with 10 bases identical to TRBD2. The CDR3 has 15 residues. CDR1 SQVTM and CDR2 ANQGSEA come from the germline V gene. V lost 6 bases, J lost 4 bases, and 11 bases stayed unmatched. This CDR3 is CSVWGASGGSETQYF. As DNA, the CDR3 is TGCAGCGTGTGGGGCGCTAGCGGGGGTTCAGAGACCCAGTACTTC. The full variable domain, rest sourced from reference TRBV29-1 and TRBJ2-5, is SAVISQKPSRDICQRGTSLTIQCQVDSQVTMMFWYRQQPGQSLTLIATANQGSEATYESGFVIDKFPISRPNLTFSTLTVSNMSPEDSSIYLCSVWGASGGSETQYFGPGTRLLVL.

There are many counts of this clonotype. This chain connects TRBV6-1 to TRBJ2-1, with TRBD1 matching over 8 bases. This CDR3 region has 16 residues. CDR1 is MNHNS and CDR2 is SASEGT in the germline V gene. The J segment lost 3 bases and the V segment lost 3 bases, leaving 7 bases of the junction unmatched. The CDR3 DNA is TGTGCCAGCAGTGAGGACCAGGGACAGGACTACAATGAGCAGTTCTTC. Translated, it gives CASSEDQGQDYNEQFF.

This clonotype came up many times. V gene TRBV14 combines with J gene TRBJ1-1, with TRBD1 as a possible D gene (5 bases). The germline V and J ends were trimmed by 0 bases and 3 bases, with 11 bases remaining between them. This CDR3 region has 15 residues. From germline, CDR1 is SGHDN and CDR2 FVKESK. This CDR3 reads CASSQEAGAYTEAFF. The CDR3 DNA sequence: TGTGCCAGCAGCCAAGAGGCCGGGGCGTACACTGAAGCTTTCTTT.

V is TRBV29-1 and J is TRBJ2-3; TRBD2 agrees at 11 bases. The CDR3 is 15 amino acids. CDR1 is SQVTM and CDR2 is ANQGSEA in the germline V gene. J gave up 5 bases and V 7 bases, and 11 bases lay outside the gene matches. CDR3 region: CSGFRLAGRGDTQYF. The CDR3 nucleotides are TGCAGCGGATTTCGACTAGCGGGGCGGGGAGATACGCAGTATTTT.

This clonotype was counted only a few times. The rearrangement joins TRBV6-6 to TRBJ1-1; unclear D gene. The CDR3 loop spans 13 amino acids. Germline-derived CDR1 and CDR2 are MNHNY and SVGAGI (reference sequence). The germline V and J ends were trimmed by 0 bases and 5 bases, with 7 bases remaining between them. CDR3 region: CASSYSEGTEAFF. CDR3 in DNA: TGTGCCAGCAGTTACTCGGAGGGAACTGAAGCTTTCTTT.

The CDR3 nucleotides are TGTGCCAGCACCAGACAGGGGGCCGGTACCGCCAATGAGCAGTTCTTC. Its protein product is CASTRQGAGTANEQFF. This chain connects TRBV9 to TRBJ2-1; 10 bases fit TRBD1. This CDR3 is 16 amino acids long. With V trimmed by 6 bases and J by 6 bases, 12 bases remained unmatched. CDR1 is SGDLS, CDR2 YYNGEE, per germline.

The rearrangement joins TRBV7-9 to TRBJ2-3; no clear D gene. CDR1 and CDR2 from the germline V gene are SEHNR and FQNEAQ (reference sequence). The CDR3 extends over 12 amino acids. V was pared by 4 bases and J by 6 bases, with 8 bases between. CDR3 sequence reads: CASSSAVDTQYF. The CDR3 nucleotides read TGTGCCAGCAGCTCCGCTGTGGATACGCAGTATTTT.

By frequency in the sample, this clonotype is medium-sized. The chain links TRBV19 to TRBJ1-6, with a possible D match to TRBD1 (6 bases). Germline values: CDR1 LNHDA, CDR2 SQIVND (reference sequence). V gave up 5 bases and J gave up 0 bases, with 23 bases separating them. This CDR3 has 20 amino acids. The CDR3 is CASSHLRGQGISSYNSPLHF. The CDR3 DNA reads TGTGCCAGTAGTCACCTCCGGGGGCAGGGAATCAGCTCCTATAATTCACCCCTCCACTTT.

This clonotype was counted a few times. The germline gene is not matched at one end of the junction; a read error may be the cause. The V call is TRBV4-2, the J call TRBJ1-1, with D unclear. CDR3 size: 15 residues. Germline V gene sequence: CDR1 LGHNA, CDR2 YNFKEQ. The CDR3 region is CASSQEELQNTEAFF. DNA of the CDR3: TGTGCCAGCAGTCAAGAGGAGCTTCAGAACACTGAAGCTTTCTTT.

Only a few counts were recorded for this clonotype. The CDR3 loop is CASSLVTSGNNEQFF. In DNA, the CDR3 is TGCGCCAGCAGCTTGGTGACTAGCGGCAACAATGAGCAGTTCTTC. The gene calls are TRBV5-1 and TRBJ2-1, with 9 bases aligning to TRBD2. The V gene's germline CDR1 is SGHRS and CDR2 YFSETQ. With V trimmed by 0 bases and J by 5 bases, 3 bases remained unmatched. The CDR3 totals 15 residues.

V and J are TRBV11-2 and TRBJ2-3, with 8 nucleotides matching TRBD2. With 3 bases clipped from V and 4 bases from J, the junction kept 6 bases outside the gene matches. Germline CDR1 SGHAT, CDR2 FQNNGV. CDR3 length: 15 amino acids. The CDR3 sequence is CASSLGSGRPDTQYF. The CDR3, as DNA: TGTGCCAGCAGCTTGGGGAGCGGGAGACCAGATACGCAGTATTTT.

Notes on this clonotype: At one end the junction does not follow the germline gene, possibly because of a read error. The chain joins TRBV20-1 to TRBJ2-5; 10 nucleotides line up with TRBD1. The germline gives CDR1 DFQATT, CDR2 SNEGSKA (reference sequence). This CDR3 is 17 amino acids long. CDR3 sequence (DNA): TGCAGTGCTGGAGAGACAGGGGGCGCCCGGTACCAAGAGACCCAGTACTTC. Amino acid sequence: CSAGETGGARYQETQYF.

In its sample, this clonotype was seen many times. The rearrangement links TRBV27 to TRBJ1-5; 7 positions agree with TRBD1. The germline gives CDR1 MNHEY, CDR2 SMNVEV (reference sequence). Unmatched junction bases numbered 11, after V lost 2 bases and J lost 7 bases. This CDR3 contains 16 residues. DNA of the CDR3: TGTGCCAGCAGTTTAAACCCGACAGGGCGTGGGCAGCCCCAGCATTTT. Its protein product is CASSLNPTGRGQPQHF.

This clonotype was detected only a few times. The J gene is TRBJ2-3, the V gene TRBV6-4; 10 positions agree with TRBD2. Trimming removed 3 bases from V and 5 bases from J; junction bases left unmatched: 8. The CDR3 extends over 16 amino acids. From germline, CDR1 is MRHNA and CDR2 SNTAGT. Here the CDR3 DNA reads TGTGCCAGCAGTGAAGGAGCGGGGGGGCATAAAGATACGCAGTATTTT. Translation: CASSEGAGGHKDTQYF.

A few counts support this clonotype. The rearrangement uses TRBV6-1 and TRBJ1-5, with 7 positions matching TRBD1. Per the germline V gene, CDR1 is MNHNS and CDR2 is SASEGT. V lost 7 bases, J lost 7 bases, and 10 bases stayed unmatched. This CDR3 region has 14 residues. CDR3 nucleotides: TGTGCCAGCATTTTTACAGGGGCAAACCAGCCCCAGCATTTT. Protein sequence: CASIFTGANQPQHF.

This clonotype was seen only a few times. The CDR3 DNA is TGCGCCAGCAGCTTTAGGACTAGCGGATACAATGAGCAGTTCTTC. Protein sequence: CASSFRTSGYNEQFF. J is TRBJ2-1 and V is TRBV5-1; 10 bases agree with TRBD2. Germline assignment: CDR1 SGHRS and CDR2 YFSETQ. This CDR3 region has 15 residues. V was clipped by 2 bases and J by 4 bases; unmatched bases: 3.

In its sample, this clonotype was seen a few times. The chain links TRBV2 to TRBJ2-7, with TRBD1 as a possible D gene (5 bases). The CDR3 spans 15 residues. The germline V and J ends were trimmed by 6 bases and 3 bases, with 18 bases remaining between them. Germline CDR1 reads SNHLY; CDR2 reads FYNNEI. The CDR3 DNA sequence: TGTGCCAGCAGGGTGTCCCAGGGCCGCGTCTACGAGCAGTACTTC. It translates to CASRVSQGRVYEQYF.

In its sample, this clonotype was seen a few times. The chain recombines TRBV12-3 or TRBV12-4 with TRBJ2-7; tentatively, D is TRBD1 or TRBD2 (5 bases each). The length of the CDR3 is 14 residues. Trimming took 6 bases from V and 4 from J, leaving 16 bases between them. CDR3 sequence (DNA): TGTGCCAGCAGCTTGTGGGGACGGGCGTACGAGCAGTACTTC. Its translation is CASSLWGRAYEQYF.

CDR3 coding DNA: TGCGCCAGCAGCCATCCCACCCCACGGACAGGGGGCGGCGATGAGCAGTTCTTC. This sequence encodes CASSHPTPRTGGGDEQFF. The chain combines TRBV4-1 with TRBJ2-1, with 11 bases identical to TRBD1. Trimming removed 3 bases from V and 8 bases from J; junction bases left unmatched: 15. CDR3 length: 18 residues. CDR1 MGHRA and CDR2 YSYEKL come from the germline V gene.

This clonotype has ten or more counts. The chain has TRBV7-2 and TRBJ2-7, with 10 bases fitting TRBD1. The length of the CDR3 is 15 residues. J lost 3 bases, V lost 4 bases, and 6 bases had no gene match. Germline V lookup: CDR1 SGHTA, CDR2 FQGNSA. CDR3 sequence: CASSSQTGGFYEQYF. The CDR3 nucleotides are TGTGCCAGCAGCTCACAGACAGGGGGCTTCTACGAGCAGTACTTC.

In this sample, this clonotype turned up a few times. The chain is built from TRBV6-1 and TRBJ1-1; the D is unclear. V lost 6 bases and J 1 base, leaving 12 bases between the germline ends. The CDR3 contains 14 residues. Germline V lookup: CDR1 MNHNS, CDR2 SASEGT. The CDR3 region is CASRPSGGNTEAFF. As DNA, the CDR3 is TGTGCCAGCAGACCCTCAGGAGGGAACACTGAAGCTTTCTTT.